This is a list of T cell receptor beta chains from one sample in a study of shared clonotypes between healthy human individuals. Produced via immunoSEQ multiplex PCR; TCRdb's table is partial and in-frame only. The sample has some 2,000,000 clones; approximately 94% are singletons. The sample was naive CD4+ T cells sorted from blood. These receptors all come from a man between 18 and 29 years old in good health. The CDR3 runs from the conserved cysteine through the conserved F or W. D genes are given only for firm matches. Only part of the rows carry a size: once, few, many, or a class if the clone is expanded.

>TRBD1|TRBV18|TRBJ2-5|-
CASSPKQGETQYF
TGTGCCAGCTCACCAAAACAGGGGGAGACCCAGTACTTC
>-|TRBV2|TRBJ1-2|-
CASRGGGKVSLYGYTF
TGTGCCAGCAGGGGAGGGGGGAAGGTATCTTTGTATGGCTACACCTTC
>-|TRBV5-1|TRBJ2-3|-
CASSLAPGVGTDTQYF
TGCGCCAGCAGCTTGGCCCCCGGGGTCGGCACAGATACGCAGTATTTT
>TRBD1|TRBV6-5|TRBJ1-1|-
CASRETGGTEAFF
TGTGCCAGCAGGGAAACAGGGGGCACTGAAGCTTTCTTT
>TRBD2|TRBV4-3|TRBJ2-5|-
CASSQDTSGGVAQYF
TGCGCCAGCAGCCAAGATACTAGCGGGGGGGTGGCCCAGTACTTC
>TRBD2|TRBV5-1|TRBJ2-7|-
CASSDASGGFYEQYF
TGCGCCAGCAGCGATGCTAGCGGGGGGTTCTACGAGCAGTACTTC
>-|TRBV13|TRBJ2-7|-
CASSLDRYEQYF
TGTGCCAGCAGCTTAGACAGGTACGAGCAGTACTTC
>-|TRBV5-1|TRBJ1-1|-
CASSLAVGGGTEAFF
TGCGCCAGCAGCTTGGCGGTGGGAGGGGGAACTGAAGCTTTCTTT
>-|TRBV28|TRBJ1-2|-
CASKQGNRLGYTF
TGTGCCAGTAAACAGGGAAATCGGTTAGGCTACACCTTC
>-|TRBV11-2|TRBJ2-1|-
CASSLVRSSSYNEQFF
TGTGCCAGCAGCTTAGTCCGCTCGAGCTCCTACAATGAGCAGTTCTTC
>-|TRBV28|TRBJ1-2|-
CASSLYGGVTF
TGTGCCAGCAGTTTATATGGAGGGGTCACCTTC
>-|TRBV30|TRBJ1-2|-
CAWSVPLGGYTF
TGTGCCTGGAGTGTACCACTAGGCGGCTACACCTTC
>-|TRBV21-1|TRBJ2-7|-
CASSNDEGTENYEQYF
TGTGCCAGCAGCAACGACGAGGGGACAGAGAACTACGAGCAGTACTTC
>-|TRBV19|TRBJ2-2|-
CASREFGQSNTGELFF
TGTGCCAGTAGGGAATTCGGACAGTCGAACACCGGGGAGCTGTTTTTT
>TRBD1|TRBV19|TRBJ2-5|-
CASSGRAGGSETQYF
TGTGCCAGTAGTGGTCGAGCAGGGGGATCAGAGACCCAGTACTTC
>-|TRBV30|TRBJ1-4|-
CAWSVQSGEKLFF
TGTGCCTGGAGTGTTCAGAGCGGGGAAAAACTGTTTTTT
>-|TRBV15|TRBJ1-1|-
CATSLRAGSDEAFF
TGTGCCACCAGCCTAAGGGCGGGATCCGATGAAGCTTTCTTT
>-|TRBV11-1|TRBJ2-7|-
CASSLLAQGYEQYF
TGTGCCAGCAGTTTATTGGCGCAGGGCTACGAGCAGTACTTC
>-|TRBV30|TRBJ2-7|once
CAWSVLRRWYF
TGTGCCTGGAGTGTACTTCGGCGTTGGTACTTC
>TRBD2|TRBV30|TRBJ2-2|once
CAWSFGGSVTGELFF
TGTGCCTGGAGTTTTGGCGGGAGTGTCACCGGGGAGCTGTTTTTT
>TRBD2|TRBV10-3|TRBJ2-3|-
CAISESASGRPDTQYF
TGTGCCATCAGTGAGTCGGCTAGCGGGAGGCCAGATACGCAGTATTTT
>TRBD1|TRBV9|TRBJ2-1|-
CASSVRDRASYNEQFF
TGTGCCAGCAGCGTTCGGGACAGGGCTTCCTACAATGAGCAGTTCTTC
>-|TRBV30|TRBJ1-1|-
CAWSVRDRGNTEAFF
TGTGCCTGGAGTGTCCGGGATCGAGGGAACACTGAAGCTTTCTTT
>-|TRBV4-1|TRBJ2-1|-
CASSQGYLEGRFF
TGCGCCAGCAGCCAAGGGTACCTAGAGGGTCGGTTCTTC
>TRBD1|TRBV27|TRBJ1-4|-
CASSFGTGATNEKLFF
TGTGCCAGCAGTTTTGGAACAGGGGCTACTAATGAAAAACTGTTTTTT
>-|TRBV14|TRBJ1-1|-
CASSQVRGKAFF
TGTGCCAGCAGCCAAGTAAGGGGAAAAGCTTTCTTT
>TRBD1|TRBV27|TRBJ2-7|-
CASSLSQTGRHYEQYF
TGTGCCAGCAGTTTATCACAGACAGGGCGGCACTACGAGCAGTACTTC
>TRBD1|TRBV7-9|TRBJ1-2|-
CASSFQGDLYGYTF
TGTGCCAGCAGCTTCCAGGGGGATCTCTATGGCTACACCTTC